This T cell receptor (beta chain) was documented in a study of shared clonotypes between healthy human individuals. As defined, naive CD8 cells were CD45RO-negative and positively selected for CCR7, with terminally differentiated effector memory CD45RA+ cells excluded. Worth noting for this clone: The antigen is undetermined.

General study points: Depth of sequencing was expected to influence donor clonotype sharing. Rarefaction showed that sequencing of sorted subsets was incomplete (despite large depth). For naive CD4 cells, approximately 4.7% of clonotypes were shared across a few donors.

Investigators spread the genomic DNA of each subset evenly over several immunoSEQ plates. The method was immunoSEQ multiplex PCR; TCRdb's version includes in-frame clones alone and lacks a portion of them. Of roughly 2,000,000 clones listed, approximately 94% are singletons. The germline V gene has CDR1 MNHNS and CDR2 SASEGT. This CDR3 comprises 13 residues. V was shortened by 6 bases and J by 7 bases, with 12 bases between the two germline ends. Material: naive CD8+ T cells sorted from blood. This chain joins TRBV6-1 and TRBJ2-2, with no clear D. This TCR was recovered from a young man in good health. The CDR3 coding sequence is TGTGCCAGCAGGGTGAGGCCGGGCGGGGAGCTGTTTTTT. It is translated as CASRVRPGGELFF.